The entry that follows covers one TCR beta chain sequence. What it recognizes is unknown. CDR1 is LGHDT and CDR2 is YNNKEL in the germline V gene (reference sequence). The junction had 1 base not matched to a gene; V was cut back by 1 base and J by 9 bases. This CDR3 spans 13 amino acids. These data originate in a study of T cell responses to AZD1222 COVID-19 vaccine. Points from the study as a whole: Reportedly, nearly half the spike-specific TCRs target unmutated variant regions. Vaccine-related CD4 TCRs covered spike, predominating at 160-218 and 743-854.

Libraries were prepared by immunoSEQ multiplex PCR; TCRdb keeps only in-frame clonotypes and omits some of them. This sample has roughly 140,000 clones, with 80% to 90% found just once. J is TRBJ2-1 and V is TRBV3-1 (or the pseudogene TRBV3-2); 9 positions agree with TRBD2. The origin of this receptor is an adult in good health. The sequencing here drew on peripheral blood, taken on day 0 of AZD1222 vaccination. As DNA, the CDR3 is TGTGCCAGCAGCCAAGGCGGGAGGGGTGAGCAGTTCTTC. This translates into CASSQGGRGEQFF.